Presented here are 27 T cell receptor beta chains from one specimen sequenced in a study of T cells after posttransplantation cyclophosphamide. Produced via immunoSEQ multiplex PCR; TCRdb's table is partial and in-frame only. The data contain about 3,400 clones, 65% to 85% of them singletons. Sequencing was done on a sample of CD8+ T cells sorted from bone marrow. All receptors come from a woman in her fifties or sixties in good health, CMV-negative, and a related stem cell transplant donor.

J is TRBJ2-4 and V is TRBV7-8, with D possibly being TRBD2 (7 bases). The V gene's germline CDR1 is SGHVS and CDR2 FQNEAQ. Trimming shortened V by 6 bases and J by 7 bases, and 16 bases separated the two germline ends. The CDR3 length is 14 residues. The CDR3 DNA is TGTGCCAGCAGTCGCGATGGGAGGGGGAACATTCAGTACTTC. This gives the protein CASSRDGRGNIQYF.

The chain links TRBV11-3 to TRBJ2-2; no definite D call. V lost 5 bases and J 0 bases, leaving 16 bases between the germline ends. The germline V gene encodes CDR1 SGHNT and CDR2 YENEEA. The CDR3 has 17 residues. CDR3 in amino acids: CASSPSLTRTNTGELFF. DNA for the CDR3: TGTGCCAGCAGCCCTTCCTTGACACGGACGAACACCGGGGAGCTGTTTTTT.

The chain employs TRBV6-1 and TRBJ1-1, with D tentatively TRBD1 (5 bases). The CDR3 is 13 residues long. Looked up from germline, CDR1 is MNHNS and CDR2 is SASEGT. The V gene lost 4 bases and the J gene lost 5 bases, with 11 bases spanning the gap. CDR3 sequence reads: CASSGQRGTEAFF. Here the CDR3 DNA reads TGTGCCAGCAGTGGACAGCGGGGGACTGAAGCTTTCTTT.

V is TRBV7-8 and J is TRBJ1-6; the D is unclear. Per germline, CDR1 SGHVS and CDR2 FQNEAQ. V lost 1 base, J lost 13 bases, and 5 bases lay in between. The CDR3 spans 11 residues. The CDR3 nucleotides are TGTGCCAGCAGCTTAGACTCCCCCCTCCACTTT. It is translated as CASSLDSPLHF.

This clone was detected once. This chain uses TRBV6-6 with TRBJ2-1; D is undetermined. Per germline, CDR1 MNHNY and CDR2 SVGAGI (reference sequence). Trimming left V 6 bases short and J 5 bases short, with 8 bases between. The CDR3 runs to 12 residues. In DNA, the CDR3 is TGTGCCAGCAGCACGGGTCACAATGAGCAGTTCTTC. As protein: CASSTGHNEQFF.

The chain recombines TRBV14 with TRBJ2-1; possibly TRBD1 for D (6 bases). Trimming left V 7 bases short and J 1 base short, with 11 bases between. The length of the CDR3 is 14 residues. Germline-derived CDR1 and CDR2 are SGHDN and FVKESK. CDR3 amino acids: CASTQGFSYNEQFF. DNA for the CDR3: TGTGCCAGCACACAGGGATTTTCCTACAATGAGCAGTTCTTC. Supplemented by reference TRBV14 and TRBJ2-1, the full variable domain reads EAGVTQFPSHSVIEKGQTVTLRCDPISGHDNLYWYRRVMGKEIKFLLHFVKESKQDESGMPNNRFLAERTGGTYSTLKVQPAELEDSGVYFCASTQGFSYNEQFFGPGTRLTVL.

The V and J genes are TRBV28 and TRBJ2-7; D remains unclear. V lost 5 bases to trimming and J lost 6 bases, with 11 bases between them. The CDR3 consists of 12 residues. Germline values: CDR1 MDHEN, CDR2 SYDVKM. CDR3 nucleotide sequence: TGTGCCAGCAGTCTCCTAAATTTCGAGCAGTACTTC. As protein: CASSLLNFEQYF.

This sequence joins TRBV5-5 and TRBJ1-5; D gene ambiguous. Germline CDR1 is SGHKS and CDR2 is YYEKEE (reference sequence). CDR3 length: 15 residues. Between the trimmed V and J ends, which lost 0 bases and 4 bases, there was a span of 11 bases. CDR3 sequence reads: CASSLDSYLNQPQHF. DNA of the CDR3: TGTGCCAGCAGCTTGGACAGCTACCTGAATCAGCCCCAGCATTTT.

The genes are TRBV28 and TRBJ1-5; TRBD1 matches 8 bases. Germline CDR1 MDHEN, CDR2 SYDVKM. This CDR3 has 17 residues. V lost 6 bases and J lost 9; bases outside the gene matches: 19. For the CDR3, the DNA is TGTGCCAGCAGACCCCCTTCGACAGGGGACCCGTTTGGGCCCCAGCATTTT. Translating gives CASRPPSTGDPFGPQHF.

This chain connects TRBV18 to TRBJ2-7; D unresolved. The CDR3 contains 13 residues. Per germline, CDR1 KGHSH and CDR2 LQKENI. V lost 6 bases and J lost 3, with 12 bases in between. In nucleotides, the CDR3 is TGTGCCAGCTCCCCCGGCCCCTACTACGAGCAGTACGTC. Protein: CASSPGPYYEQYV.

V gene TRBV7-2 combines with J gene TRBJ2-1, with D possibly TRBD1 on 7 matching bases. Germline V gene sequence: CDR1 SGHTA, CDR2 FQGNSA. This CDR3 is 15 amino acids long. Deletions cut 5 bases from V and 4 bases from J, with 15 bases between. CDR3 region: CASSGQGGQYNEQFF. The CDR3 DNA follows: TGTGCCAGCAGCGGTCAGGGGGGCCAATACAATGAGCAGTTCTTC.

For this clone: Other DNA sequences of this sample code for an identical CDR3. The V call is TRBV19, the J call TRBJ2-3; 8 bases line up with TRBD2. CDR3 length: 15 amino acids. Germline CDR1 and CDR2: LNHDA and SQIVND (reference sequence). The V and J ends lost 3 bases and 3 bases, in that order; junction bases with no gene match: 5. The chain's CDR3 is CASSITSGSTDTQYF. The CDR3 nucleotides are TGTGCCAGTAGTATCACAAGCGGGAGTACAGATACGCAGTATTTT.

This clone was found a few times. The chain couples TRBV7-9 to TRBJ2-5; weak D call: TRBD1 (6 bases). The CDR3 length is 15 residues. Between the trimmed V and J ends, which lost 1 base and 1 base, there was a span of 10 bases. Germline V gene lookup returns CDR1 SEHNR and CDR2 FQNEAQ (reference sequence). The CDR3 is CASSLEQGSQETQYF. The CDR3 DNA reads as TGTGCCAGCAGCTTAGAACAGGGTTCCCAAGAGACCCAGTACTTC.

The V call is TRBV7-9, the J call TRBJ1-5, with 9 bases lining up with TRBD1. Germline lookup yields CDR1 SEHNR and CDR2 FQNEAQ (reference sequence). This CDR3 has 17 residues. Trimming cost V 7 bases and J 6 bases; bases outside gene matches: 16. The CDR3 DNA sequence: TGTGCCAGCATCCCGGGGGTGGGACAGGGTCGGCGTCAGCCCCAGCATTTT. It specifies CASIPGVGQGRRQPQHF. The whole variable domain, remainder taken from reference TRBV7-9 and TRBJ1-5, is DTGVSQNPRHKITKRGQNVTFRCDPISEHNRLYWYRQTLGQGPEFLTYFQNEAQLEKSRLLSDRFSAERPKGSFSTLEIQRTEQGDSAMYLCASIPGVGQGRRQPQHFGDGTRLSIL.

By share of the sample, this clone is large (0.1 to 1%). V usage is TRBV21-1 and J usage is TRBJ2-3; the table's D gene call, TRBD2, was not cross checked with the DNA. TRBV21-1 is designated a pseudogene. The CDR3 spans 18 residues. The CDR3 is CASSKGPGLAGITDTQYF. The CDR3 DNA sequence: TGTGCCAGCAGCAAAGGTCCGGGACTAGCGGGCATAACAGATACGCAGTATTTT.

CDR3 amino acids: CASSGTTSDTQYF. Here the CDR3 DNA reads TGCGCCAGCAGCGGGACTACCTCGGATACGCAGTATTTT. The genes are TRBV4-3 and TRBJ2-3, with 7 nucleotides matching TRBD2. Germline trimming cut 5 bases from V and 6 bases from J; bases unmatched to any gene: 5. The CDR3 has 13 residues. CDR1 is LGHNA and CDR2 is YSLEER in the germline V gene.

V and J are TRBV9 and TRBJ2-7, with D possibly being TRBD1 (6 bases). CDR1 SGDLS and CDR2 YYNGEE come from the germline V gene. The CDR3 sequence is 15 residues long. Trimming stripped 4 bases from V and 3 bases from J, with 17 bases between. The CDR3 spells CASSPGDTQIYEQYV. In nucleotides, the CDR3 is TGTGCCAGCAGCCCCGGGGACACCCAGATCTACGAGCAGTACGTC.

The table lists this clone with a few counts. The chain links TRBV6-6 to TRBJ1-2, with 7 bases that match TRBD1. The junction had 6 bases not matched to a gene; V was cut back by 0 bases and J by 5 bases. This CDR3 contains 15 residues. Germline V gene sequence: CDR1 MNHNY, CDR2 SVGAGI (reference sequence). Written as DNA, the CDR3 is TGTGCCAGCAGTTACTCGACGACAGGGAGGTATGGCTACACCTTC. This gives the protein CASSYSTTGRYGYTF.

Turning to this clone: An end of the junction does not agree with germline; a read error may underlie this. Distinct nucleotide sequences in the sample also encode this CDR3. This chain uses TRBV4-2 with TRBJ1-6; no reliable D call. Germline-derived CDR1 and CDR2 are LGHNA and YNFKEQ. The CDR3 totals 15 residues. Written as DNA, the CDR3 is TGTGCCAGCAGGGAGGGAAGCTCCTATAATTCCCCCCTCCACTTT. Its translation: CASREGSSYNSPLHF.

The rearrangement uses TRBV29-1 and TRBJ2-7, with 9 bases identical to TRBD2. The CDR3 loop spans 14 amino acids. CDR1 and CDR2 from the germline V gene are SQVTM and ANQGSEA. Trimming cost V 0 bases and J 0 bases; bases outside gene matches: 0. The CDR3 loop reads CSVEDSGSSYEQYF. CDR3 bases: TGCAGCGTTGAAGATAGCGGGAGCTCCTACGAGCAGTACTTC.

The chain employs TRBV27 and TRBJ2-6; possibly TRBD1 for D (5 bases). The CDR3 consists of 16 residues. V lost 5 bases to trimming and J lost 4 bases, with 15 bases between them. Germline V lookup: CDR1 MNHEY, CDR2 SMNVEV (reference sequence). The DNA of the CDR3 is TGTGCCAGCAGTCTTAGCAGGGCCTCCGGGGCCAACGTCCTGACTTTC. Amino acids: CASSLSRASGANVLTF.

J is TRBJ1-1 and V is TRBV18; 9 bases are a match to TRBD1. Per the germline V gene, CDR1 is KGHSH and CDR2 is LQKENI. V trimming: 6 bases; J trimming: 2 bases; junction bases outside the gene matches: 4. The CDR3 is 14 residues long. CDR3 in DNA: TGTGCCAGCTCCCGACAGGGGGTAAACACTGAAGCTTTCTTT. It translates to CASSRQGVNTEAFF.

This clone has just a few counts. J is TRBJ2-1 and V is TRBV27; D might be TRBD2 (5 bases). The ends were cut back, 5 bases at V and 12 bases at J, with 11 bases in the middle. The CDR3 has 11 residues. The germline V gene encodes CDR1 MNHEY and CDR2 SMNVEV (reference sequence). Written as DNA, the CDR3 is TGTGCCAGCAGTCTGGGAGTGTTGCAGTTCTTC. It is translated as CASSLGVLQFF.

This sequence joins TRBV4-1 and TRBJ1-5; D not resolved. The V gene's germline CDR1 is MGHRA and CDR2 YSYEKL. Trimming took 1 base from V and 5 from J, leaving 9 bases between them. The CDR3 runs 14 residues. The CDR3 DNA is TGCGCCAGCAGCCAAGGGTCAGGATATCAGCCCCAGCATTTT. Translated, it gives CASSQGSGYQPQHF.

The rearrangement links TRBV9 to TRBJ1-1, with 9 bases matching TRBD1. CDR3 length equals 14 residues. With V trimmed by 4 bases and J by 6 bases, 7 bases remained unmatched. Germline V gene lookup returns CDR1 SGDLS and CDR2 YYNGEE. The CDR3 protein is CASSSGQGRAEAFF. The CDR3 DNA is TGTGCCAGCAGCTCCGGACAGGGGAGGGCTGAAGCTTTCTTT.

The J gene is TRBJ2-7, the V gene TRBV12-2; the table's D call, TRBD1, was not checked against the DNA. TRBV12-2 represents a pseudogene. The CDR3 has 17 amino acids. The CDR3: CASRGTLFRQPPYEQYF. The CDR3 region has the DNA TGTGCAAGTCGCGGTACCCTGTTTCGACAGCCCCCCTACGAGCAGTACTTC.

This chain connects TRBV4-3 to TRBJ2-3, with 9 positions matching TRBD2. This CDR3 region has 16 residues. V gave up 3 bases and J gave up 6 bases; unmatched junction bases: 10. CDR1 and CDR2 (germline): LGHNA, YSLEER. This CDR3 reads CASSQEAGGRRDTQYF. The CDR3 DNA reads TGCGCCAGCAGCCAGGAAGCGGGGGGCCGGAGGGATACGCAGTATTTT.